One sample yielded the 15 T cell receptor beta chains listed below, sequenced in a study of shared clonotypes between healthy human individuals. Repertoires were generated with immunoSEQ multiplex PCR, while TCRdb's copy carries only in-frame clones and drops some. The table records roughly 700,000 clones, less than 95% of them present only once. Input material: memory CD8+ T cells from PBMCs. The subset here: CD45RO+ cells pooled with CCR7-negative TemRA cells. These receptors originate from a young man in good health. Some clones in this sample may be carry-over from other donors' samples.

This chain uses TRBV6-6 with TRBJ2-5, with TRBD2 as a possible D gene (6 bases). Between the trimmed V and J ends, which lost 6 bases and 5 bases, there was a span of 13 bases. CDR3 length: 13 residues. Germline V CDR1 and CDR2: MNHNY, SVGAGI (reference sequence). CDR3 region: CASRAGEEETQYF. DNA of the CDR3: TGTGCCAGCAGGGCCGGGGAGGAGGAGACCCAGTACTTC.

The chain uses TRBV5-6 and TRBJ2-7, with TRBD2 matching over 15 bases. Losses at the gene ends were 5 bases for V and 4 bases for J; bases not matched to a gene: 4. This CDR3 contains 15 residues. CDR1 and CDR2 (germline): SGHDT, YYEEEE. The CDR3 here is CASSWTSGRGYEQYF. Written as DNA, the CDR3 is TGTGCCAGCAGTTGGACTAGCGGGAGGGGGTACGAGCAGTACTTC.

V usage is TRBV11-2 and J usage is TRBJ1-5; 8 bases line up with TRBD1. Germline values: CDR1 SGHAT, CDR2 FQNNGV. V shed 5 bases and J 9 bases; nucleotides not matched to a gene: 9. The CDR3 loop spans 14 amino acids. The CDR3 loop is CASSRTGTVWPQHF. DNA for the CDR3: TGTGCCAGCAGCCGGACAGGGACTGTCTGGCCCCAGCATTTT.

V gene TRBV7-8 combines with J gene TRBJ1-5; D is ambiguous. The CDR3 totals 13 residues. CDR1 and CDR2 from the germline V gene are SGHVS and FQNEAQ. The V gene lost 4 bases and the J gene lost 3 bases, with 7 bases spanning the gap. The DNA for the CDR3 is TGTGCCAGCAGCTCCACACCCAATCAGCCCCAGCATTTT. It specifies CASSSTPNQPQHF.

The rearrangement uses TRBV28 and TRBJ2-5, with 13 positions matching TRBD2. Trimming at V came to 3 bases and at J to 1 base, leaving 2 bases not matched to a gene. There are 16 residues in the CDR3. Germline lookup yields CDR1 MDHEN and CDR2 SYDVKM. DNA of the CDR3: TGTGCCAGCAGTTTCGGGACTAGCGGGGTCCAAGAGACCCAGTACTTC. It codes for CASSFGTSGVQETQYF.

Here the CDR3 DNA reads TGCAGTGCTCCGGTCGGCGAGCAGTACTTC. It yields the protein CSAPVGEQYF. The chain combines TRBV20-1 with TRBJ2-7; D gene ambiguous. Trimming cost V 5 bases and J 6 bases, with 8 bases left between them. Germline lookup yields CDR1 DFQATT and CDR2 SNEGSKA (reference sequence). CDR3 size: 10 residues.

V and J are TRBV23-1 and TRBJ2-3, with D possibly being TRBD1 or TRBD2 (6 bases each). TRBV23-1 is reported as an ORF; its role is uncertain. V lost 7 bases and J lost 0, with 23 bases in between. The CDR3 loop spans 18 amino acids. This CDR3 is CASTQGGTTRPSTDTQYF. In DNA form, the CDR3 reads TGCGCCAGCACCCAAGGGGGGACGACCCGACCTAGCACAGATACGCAGTATTTT.

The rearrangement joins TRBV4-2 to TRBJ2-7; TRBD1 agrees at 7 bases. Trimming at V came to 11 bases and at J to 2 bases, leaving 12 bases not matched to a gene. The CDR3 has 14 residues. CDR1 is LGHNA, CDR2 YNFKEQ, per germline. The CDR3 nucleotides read TGTGCCGTAGGGTCCGACAGGGAAACCTACGAGCAGTACTTC. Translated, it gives CAVGSDRETYEQYF.

CDR3 sequence: CASSFPGRENTGELFF. The CDR3 region has the DNA TGTGCCAGCAGTTTCCCCGGGAGGGAGAACACCGGGGAGCTGTTTTTT. The chain has TRBV28 and TRBJ2-2; TRBD2 agrees at 8 bases. Looked up from germline, CDR1 is MDHEN and CDR2 is SYDVKM. Germline trimming cut 3 bases from V and 1 base from J; bases unmatched to any gene: 4. CDR3 length equals 16 residues.

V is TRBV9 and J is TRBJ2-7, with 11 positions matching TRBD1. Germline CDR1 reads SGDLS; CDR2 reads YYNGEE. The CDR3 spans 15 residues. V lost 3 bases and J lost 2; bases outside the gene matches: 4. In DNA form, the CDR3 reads TGTGCCAGCAGCGAGGGGGGACAGGGGGCCTACGAGCAGTACTTC. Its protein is CASSEGGQGAYEQYF.

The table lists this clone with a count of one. CDR3 in DNA: TGTGCCTGCCGCCTGGGGGGCACCGGGGAGCTGTTTTTT. Encoded protein: CACRLGGTGELFF. The chain carries TRBV6-5 and TRBJ2-2; TRBD2 might be the D (6 bases). Trimming cost V 11 bases and J 4 bases, with 14 bases left between them. Germline V gene sequence: CDR1 MNHEY, CDR2 SVGAGI. This CDR3 is built from 13 residues.

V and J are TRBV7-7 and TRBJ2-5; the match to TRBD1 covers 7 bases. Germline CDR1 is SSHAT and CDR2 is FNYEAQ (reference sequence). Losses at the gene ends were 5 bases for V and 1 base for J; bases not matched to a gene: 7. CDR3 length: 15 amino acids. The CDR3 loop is CASSQRRTGQETQYF. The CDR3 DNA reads TGTGCCAGCAGCCAAAGGAGGACAGGCCAAGAGACCCAGTACTTC.

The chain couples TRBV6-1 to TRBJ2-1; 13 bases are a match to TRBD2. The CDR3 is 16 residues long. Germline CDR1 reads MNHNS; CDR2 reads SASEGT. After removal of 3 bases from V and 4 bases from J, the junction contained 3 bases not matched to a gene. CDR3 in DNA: TGTGCCAGCAGTGAGCAGGGACTAGCGGGGTACAATGAGCAGTTCTTC. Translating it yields CASSEQGLAGYNEQFF.

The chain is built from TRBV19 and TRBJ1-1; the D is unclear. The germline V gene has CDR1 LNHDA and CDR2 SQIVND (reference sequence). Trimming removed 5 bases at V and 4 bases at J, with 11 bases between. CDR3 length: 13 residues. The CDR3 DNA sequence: TGTGCCAGTAGTCGCGGAGTGAGCACTGAAGCTTTCTTT. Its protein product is CASSRGVSTEAFF.

CDR3 nucleotide sequence: TGTGCCAGCAGCCAAGATCTCTCGGGGGTGGACGGGGAGCTGTTTTTT. Translated, it gives CASSQDLSGVDGELFF. The rearrangement uses TRBV14 and TRBJ2-2, with D possibly matching TRBD2 (6 bases). The germline CDR1 and CDR2 sequences are SGHDN and FVKESK. This CDR3 contains 16 residues. Trimming pared 0 bases from V and 7 bases from J, leaving 15 bases between.